This is a list of T cell receptor beta chains from one sample in a study of blood T cell repertoires in COVID-19. Assay: immunoSEQ multiplex PCR; the TCRdb copy retains only in-frame clones and omits some. The sample contains approximately 210,000 clones, 65% to 85% of which appear only once. The source material was PBMCs or T cells enriched from blood (not recorded which). The receptors were gathered from a man aged 30-40 years with acute COVID-19. Both conserved end residues are part of each CDR3. The D gene is left open where the match is weak. Clone sizes are given selectively: once, few, many, or a class where the clone is expanded.

clone_size d_call j_call v_call cdr3_aa cdr3_nt
NA NA TRBJ1-1 TRBV6-5 CASSPGMNTEAFF TGTGCCAGCAGCCCCGGGATGAACACTGAAGCTTTCTTT
NA TRBD2 TRBJ2-3 TRBV18 CASSSTSGASTDTQYF TGTGCCAGCTCATCGACTAGCGGGGCTAGCACAGATACGCAGTATTTT
NA TRBD1 TRBJ2-3 TRBV6-4 CASSDPDRGHYVSTDTQYF TGTGCCAGCAGTGACCCGGACAGGGGCCATTACGTGAGCACAGATACGCAGTATTTT
NA NA TRBJ1-5 TRBV21-1 CASSKSDRGTPKGNQPQHF TGTGCCAGCAGCAAATCTGACAGGGGTACACCGAAGGGCAATCAGCCCCAGCATTTT
NA TRBD1 TRBJ1-4 TRBV6-1 CASRTPGTDFGLFF TGTGCCAGCAGGACCCCCGGGACAGACTTTGGACTGTTTTTT
once NA TRBJ1-2 TRBV14 CASSQSGGEGYGYTF TGTGCCAGCAGCCAAAGTGGGGGGGAAGGCTATGGCTACACCTTC
NA NA TRBJ1-3 TRBV5-1 CASTLGPGSGNTIYF TGCGCCAGCACCCTGGGCCCGGGATCTGGAAACACCATATATTTT
NA TRBD1 TRBJ2-1 TRBV5-5 CASSPGQGWNEQFF TGTGCCAGCAGCCCCGGACAGGGGTGGAATGAGCAGTTCTTC
NA NA TRBJ1-1 TRBV5-1 CASSLSTARRYTEAFF TGCGCCAGCAGCTTATCAACCGCCAGAAGATACACTGAAGCTTTCTTT
NA NA TRBJ1-5 TRBV19 CASRVQNSNQPQHF TGTGCCAGTAGGGTCCAGAATAGCAATCAGCCCCAGCATTTT
NA NA TRBJ1-2 TRBV3-1/TRBV3-2 CASSQDPSVNYGYTF TGTGCCAGCAGCCAAGACCCGAGTGTTAACTATGGCTACACCTTC
NA TRBD1 TRBJ1-1 TRBV6-5 CASSYLQGASEAFF TGTGCCAGCAGTTACCTCCAGGGGGCATCTGAAGCTTTCTTT
NA NA TRBJ1-2 TRBV19 CASSISKLFGGYTF TGTGCCAGTAGTATTTCCAAGCTTTTCGGGGGCTACACCTTC
NA TRBD1 TRBJ1-2 TRBV29-1 CSVTGTGREGYTF TGCAGCGTTACCGGGACAGGGCGAGAAGGCTACACCTTC
once TRBD2 TRBJ2-5 TRBV28 CASSPRGGAETQYF TGTGCCAGCAGTCCCCGGGGGGGCGCGGAGACCCAGTACTTC
few NA TRBJ2-7 TRBV4-1 CASSQGTAEVQYF TGCGCCAGCAGCCAAGGGACAGCCGAGGTGCAGTACTTC
NA TRBD1 TRBJ2-7 TRBV5-6 CASSLGQGARGEQYF TGTGCCAGCAGCTTAGGACAGGGGGCTAGAGGAGAGCAGTACTTC